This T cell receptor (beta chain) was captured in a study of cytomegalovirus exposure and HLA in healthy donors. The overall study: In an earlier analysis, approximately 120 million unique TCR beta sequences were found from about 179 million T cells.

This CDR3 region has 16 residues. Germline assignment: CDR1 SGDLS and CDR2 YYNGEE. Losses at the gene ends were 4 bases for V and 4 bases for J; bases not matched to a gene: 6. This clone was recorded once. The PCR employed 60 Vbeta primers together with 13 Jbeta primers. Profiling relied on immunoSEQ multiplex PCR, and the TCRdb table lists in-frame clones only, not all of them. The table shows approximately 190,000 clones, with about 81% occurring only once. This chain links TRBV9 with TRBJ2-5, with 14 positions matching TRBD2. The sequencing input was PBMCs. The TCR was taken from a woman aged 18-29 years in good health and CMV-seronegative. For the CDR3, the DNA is TGTGCCAGCAGCCCACGACTAGCGGGGGGGCGAGAGACCCAGTACTTC. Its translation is CASSPRLAGGRETQYF. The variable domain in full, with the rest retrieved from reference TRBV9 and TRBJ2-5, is DSGVTQTPKHLITATGQRVTLRCSPRSGDLSVYWYQQSLDQGLQFLIQYYNGEERAKGNILERFSAQQFPDLHSELNLSSLELGDSALYFCASSPRLAGGRETQYFGPGTRLLVL.